Below, 20 T cell receptor beta chains from the same sample are listed, as sequenced in a study of T cells in Graves' hyperthyroidism and ophthalmopathy. Amplification targeted TCR beta CDR3 regions from RNA transcripts. The study used the HTBI primer set for a first-round RT-PCR of the TCR CDR3. One entry per CDR3 protein results from TCRdb running MiXCR on the multiplex PCR reads. This table has a few hundred thousand distinct CDR3 sequences, roughly 15% appearing once. The specimen sequenced was blood. The source of these receptors is a woman aged 25 to 39 with Graves' ophthalmopathy.

The CDR3 sequence: CASGKDRPEAFF. In DNA form, the CDR3 reads TGTGCTAGTGGCAAGGACAGGCCGGAAGCTTTCTTT. This chain links TRBV12-5 with TRBJ1-1, with 7 bases matching TRBD1. V lost 6 bases and J lost 8; bases outside the gene matches: 6. The CDR3 contains 12 residues. Germline V gene sequence: CDR1 LGHNT, CDR2 FRNRAP.

The V call is TRBV4-1, the J call TRBJ2-3; a possible D gene is TRBD2 (6 bases). Between the trimmed V and J ends, which lost 1 base and 3 bases, there was a span of 8 bases. The CDR3 spans 14 residues. The V gene's germline CDR1 is MGHRA and CDR2 YSYEKL. The CDR3: CASSQVLATDTQYF. CDR3 coding DNA: TGCGCCAGCAGCCAAGTTCTAGCGACAGATACGCAGTATTTT.

This clonotype was counted ten times or more. The chain recombines TRBV28 with TRBJ2-7; D not certain. Trimming stripped 4 bases from V and 2 bases from J, with 12 bases between. The CDR3 has 14 amino acids. CDR1 and CDR2 from the germline V gene are MDHEN and SYDVKM. CDR3 amino acids: CASSSGARTYEQYF. The CDR3 nucleotides are TGTGCCAGCAGTTCAGGCGCCAGAACCTACGAGCAGTACTTC.

This rearrangement joins TRBV19 to TRBJ1-1, with a possible D match to TRBD1 (6 bases). V shed 4 bases and J shed 0 bases, with 18 bases lying between them. Germline CDR1 LNHDA, CDR2 SQIVND (reference sequence). The CDR3 totals 17 residues. The CDR3 DNA follows: TGTGCCAGTAGTAGGGACACTCGGCGGGGCATGAACACTGAAGCTTTCTTT. This sequence encodes CASSRDTRRGMNTEAFF. Variable domain in full (rest from reference TRBV19 and TRBJ1-1): DGGITQSPKYLFRKEGQNVTLSCEQNLNHDAMYWYRQDPGQGLRLIYYSQIVNDFQKGDIAEGYSVSREKKESFPLTVTSAQKNPTAFYLCASSRDTRRGMNTEAFFGQGTRLTVV.

Remarks on this clonotype: This may be a read error: a much more frequent sequence differs by one nucleotide. This sequence joins TRBV11-2 and TRBJ1-2; D remains ambiguous. The V end lost 2 bases, the J end lost 0 bases, and 4 bases lay between the germline ends. The CDR3 has 13 residues. The V gene's germline CDR1 is SGHAT and CDR2 FQNNGV. CDR3 protein: CASSLLTNYGYTF. In nucleotides, the CDR3 is TGTGCCAGCAGCTTACTGACTAACTATGGCTACACCTTC.

This clonotype was seen only a few times. The rearrangement uses TRBV29-1 and TRBJ2-7; 9 nucleotides align to TRBD2. The J segment lost 2 bases and the V segment lost 6 bases, leaving 5 bases of the junction unmatched. Germline loops: CDR1 SQVTM, CDR2 ANQGSEA. The CDR3 runs 13 residues. The CDR3 sequence: CSVIAGATYEQYF. In DNA form, the CDR3 reads TGCAGCGTAATAGCGGGGGCCACCTACGAGCAGTACTTC.

About this clonotype itself: One base away lies a much larger clone, so this may be a sequencing read error. The chain links TRBV9 to TRBJ2-7; D might be TRBD2 (6 bases). This CDR3 comprises 14 residues. Germline CDR1 SGDLS, CDR2 YYNGEE. This chain's CDR3 is CAGSVGGVTYEQYF. The DNA of the CDR3 is TGTGCCGGCAGCGTAGGCGGGGTGACCTACGAGCAGTACTTC.

This clonotype was seen many times. The chain combines TRBV20-1 with TRBJ2-5; no clear D gene. The germline V gene has CDR1 DFQATT and CDR2 SNEGSKA (reference sequence). The CDR3 extends over 13 amino acids. With 5 bases removed from V and 5 bases from J, the gap between germline ends came to 15 bases. In DNA form, the CDR3 reads TGCAGTGCTCAAAAGACCCTGCGGGAGACCCAGTACTTC. This encodes CSAQKTLRETQYF.

This clonotype was recorded at least ten times. The chain has TRBV12-3 or TRBV12-4 and TRBJ2-2; tentatively, D is TRBD1 (5 bases). There are 21 residues in the CDR3. Trimming removed 3 bases at V and 0 bases at J, with 26 bases between. The CDR3 is CASSFRVDRLQGIANTGELFF. CDR3 DNA sequence: TGTGCCAGCAGTTTTCGGGTGGACCGTCTCCAGGGAATCGCGAACACCGGGGAGCTGTTTTTT.

This clonotype was detected only a few times. The chain has TRBV6-6 and TRBJ2-5; D unclear. Germline-derived CDR1 and CDR2 are MNHNY and SVGAGI (reference sequence). The CDR3 length is 13 residues. The germline V and J ends were trimmed by 0 bases and 5 bases, with 7 bases remaining between them. The CDR3 spells CASSYSSRETQYF. CDR3 in DNA: TGTGCCAGCAGTTACTCGTCGCGCGAGACCCAGTACTTC.

This clonotype was detected many times. The CDR3 sequence: CSARPGDSWTIQETQYF. The DNA of the CDR3 is TGCAGTGCTAGACCCGGAGATAGTTGGACAATACAAGAGACCCAGTACTTC. The chain employs TRBV20-1 and TRBJ2-5; TRBD1 might be the D (5 bases). V lost 2 bases and J 2 bases, leaving 21 bases between the germline ends. Germline CDR1 reads DFQATT; CDR2 reads SNEGSKA (reference sequence). CDR3 size: 17 residues.

The V gene is TRBV7-2, the J gene TRBJ2-1; TRBD2 matches 8 bases. The CDR3 contains 16 residues. Germline loops: CDR1 SGHTA, CDR2 FQGNSA. Trimming took 5 bases from V and 12 from J; bases not matched to a gene: 18. The CDR3 DNA reads TGTGCCAGCAGCCTCCCAAGAGGCGGGGGGCGGGGAGGGCAGTTCTTC. It specifies CASSLPRGGGRGGQFF.

This clonotype occurred many times. The chain has TRBV20-1 and TRBJ2-2; the match to TRBD1 covers 8 bases. J was trimmed by 5 bases and V by 6 bases; bases with no gene match: 11. This CDR3 region has 15 residues. CDR1 is DFQATT and CDR2 is SNEGSKA in the germline V gene (reference sequence). CDR3 residues: CSAPRTGLGTGELFF. In nucleotides, the CDR3 is TGCAGTGCCCCGCGGACAGGGTTGGGGACCGGGGAGCTGTTTTTT.

This clonotype has only a few counts. V and J are TRBV5-6 and TRBJ1-5; a possible D gene is TRBD1 (5 bases). This CDR3 region has 14 residues. Germline assignment: CDR1 SGHDT and CDR2 YYEEEE. Deletions cut 4 bases from V and 7 bases from J, with 15 bases between. The CDR3 DNA follows: TGTGCCAGCAGCCTACGAACAGGACTGCAGCCCCAGCATTTT. This encodes CASSLRTGLQPQHF.

The chain links TRBV28 to TRBJ1-5, with 10 bases identical to TRBD1. The CDR3 extends over 16 amino acids. Unmatched junction bases numbered 10, after V lost 6 bases and J lost 5 bases. In germline, CDR1 is MDHEN, CDR2 SYDVKM. The CDR3 is CASSSRGTGVYQPQHF. The CDR3 DNA sequence: TGTGCCAGCAGCTCGAGAGGGACAGGGGTTTATCAGCCCCAGCATTTT.

This clonotype came up many times. The chain uses TRBV20-1 and TRBJ2-3; maybe TRBD1 (6 bases). The germline gives CDR1 DFQATT, CDR2 SNEGSKA (reference sequence). Trimming stripped 4 bases from V and 4 bases from J, with 15 bases between. There are 14 residues in the CDR3. The CDR3 DNA reads as TGCAGTGCTACCAAACTAACAGGGTCAGATACGCAGTATTTT. Translating it yields CSATKLTGSDTQYF.

About this clonotype: A read error may explain this, as a much larger clone is one base away. This rearrangement joins TRBV6-1 to TRBJ2-7; D is ambiguous. The CDR3 is made up of 15 amino acids. V was shortened by 2 bases and J by 3 bases, with 14 bases between the two germline ends. The germline gives CDR1 MNHNS, CDR2 SASEGT. The CDR3 nucleotides are TGTGCCAGCAGTGAATATCGAGGACCCAGCTACGAGCAGTACTTC. This translates into CASSEYRGPSYEQYF.

This clonotype was observed many times. V and J are TRBV28 and TRBJ1-5; 7 nucleotides agree with TRBD1. CDR1 is MDHEN and CDR2 is SYDVKM in the germline V gene. The CDR3 loop spans 20 amino acids. V shed 8 bases, J shed 0 bases, and the junction held 22 bases outside the gene matches. The CDR3 region is CASPLIPPVRGYYSNQPQHF. Here the CDR3 DNA reads TGTGCCAGCCCCCTTATACCTCCGGTCAGGGGGTATTATAGCAATCAGCCCCAGCATTTT.

This clonotype was observed at least ten times. The rearrangement uses TRBV27 and TRBJ2-5, with 9 bases identical to TRBD2. CDR1 and CDR2 from the germline V gene are MNHEY and SMNVEV (reference sequence). With V trimmed by 3 bases and J by 5 bases, 7 bases remained unmatched. There are 15 residues in the CDR3. The CDR3 region is CASSFRRGGFETQYF. DNA of the CDR3: TGTGCCAGCAGTTTTCGGCGGGGGGGATTCGAGACCCAGTACTTC.

This rearrangement joins TRBV5-6 to TRBJ2-3; 11 bases are a match to TRBD2. The CDR3 is made up of 14 amino acids. J gave up 5 bases and V 5 bases, and 4 bases lay outside the gene matches. The germline gives CDR1 SGHDT, CDR2 YYEEEE. CDR3 region: CASSSSGGQDTQYF. CDR3 in DNA: TGTGCCAGCAGTTCTAGCGGGGGGCAAGATACGCAGTATTTT. Full variable domain (missing parts from reference TRBV5-6 and TRBJ2-3): DAGVTQSPTHLIKTRGQQVTLRCSPKSGHDTVSWYQQALGQGPQFIFQYYEEEERQRGNFPDRFSGHQFPNYSSELNVNALLLGDSALYLCASSSSGGQDTQYFGPGTRLTVL.